The subject of this entry is one T cell receptor (beta chain). This clone's antigen is unknown. The sample holds no much larger clone one base away, and base qualities are not on file. The cohort consisted of fewer than 700 healthy bone marrow donors. At the time of sampling, all cohort members were nominally healthy, though unrecorded immune exposures were likely present. The donor was CMV seronegative and belonged to the group of 380 or so seronegative cohort members. A peripheral blood sample was collected from each donor, and TCR beta sequencing was performed on peripheral blood mononuclear cells. The Qiagen DNeasy Blood Extraction Kit was used to extract genomic DNA from the blood cell samples. V sheds 3 bases and J sheds 1 base, leaving 9 bases between their ends. Looking up the germline V gene yields CDR1 KGHSH and CDR2 LQKENI. The CDR3 spans 15 residues, from the cysteine through the phenylalanine. Of the read, only the CDR3 DNA is kept; its 45 bases are in frame from base 1.

The library was prepared using the immunoSEQ multiplex PCR assay. For the multiplex PCR, a mixture combining 60 forward primers for TCR Vbeta segments and 13 reverse primers for TCR Jbeta segments was used. Amplification of the CDR3 region of rearranged TCR beta genes was performed with a multiplex PCR assay on genomic DNA. On the Illumina HiSeq System, the amplified TCR beta libraries were sequenced as 87-base-pair reads. The paper's processing steps were these. A later analysis tallied around 80 million unique TCR beta chains across the 660 or so repertoires, and some 10 million of those chains were shared by two or more donors. A nearest-neighbor algorithm error-corrected the raw reads and collapsed the reads into unique sequences, merging closely related sequences to remove PCR and sequencing errors. CDR3 sequences were aligned to IMGT reference sequences to assign V, D and J gene segments. For a sequence to be retained, a match of at least six nucleotides to both a V gene segment and a J gene segment was required. Rearrangements were classified as productive when the CDR3 lacked stop codons and remained in frame with V and J, and all other rearrangements were classified as non-productive. CDR3 was defined by IMGT convention, running from the second conserved V-encoded cysteine to the conserved J-encoded phenylalanine. Sequences without an unambiguous match to a single V gene segment were excluded from the earlier analysis of a few hundred of the donors. An earlier analysis of some 610 of the donors called V segments functional above 56.7% productive rearrangements and segregating when the between-donor standard deviation exceeded 5%. To diagnose cytomegalovirus status from the catalog of TCR beta chain sequences, a statistical classification framework was built. In a later analysis, TCR nucleotide sequences were compared against IMGT/GENE-DB human TR gene sequences so that V and J genes could be assigned. The TCRdist pipeline was used in a later analysis to assign CDR3 sequences and most-parsimonious VDJ recombination scenarios. In a later analysis, each TCR beta chain was defined by its CDR3 amino acid sequence together with its V-gene family, and reads without a unique V-gene family were excluded. To address suspected cross-contamination and a sequencing artifact, a later analysis removed 592 highly shared, low-generation-probability nucleotide sequences. For each public chain, a later analysis derived a clonal expansion index from normalized ranks of inferred template counts within each repertoire. In a later analysis, generation probabilities were computed with a VDJ recombination model fitted to out-of-frame rearrangements, and the resulting probabilities were checked against IGoR. In a later analysis, TCR-TCR, TCR-HLA and TCR-CMV co-occurrence was scored with hypergeometric tests, and a repertoire-size bias correction was applied to TCR pairs. False discovery rates were estimated in a later analysis by permuting HLA or CMV assignments 20 times. In a later analysis, co-occurring TCRs were grouped using DBSCAN, with TCRdist sequence similarity added in when clustering inside HLA-allele-positive subsets. Repertoires with fewer than 30,000 or more than 120,000 public chains, plus five repertoires with anomalous nucleotide sharing, were excluded from co-occurrence clustering. TCRdb retrieved this table from immuneACCESS and kept in-frame rearrangements only. Not all clones are present; in checked studies, unresolved V genes account for under half, and no reason is known for the remainder. The D gene and trimming were derived from the DNA, and the V and J assignments and clone size from that table. The sample data list 150,000 to 200,000 clones, and roughly 90% of these were observed just once. The ten largest clones capture approximately 2% of the sample.

These data belong to a study of cytomegalovirus exposure and HLA in healthy donors (TCRdb year 2017). Some background on the complete study: According to an earlier analysis of 450 to 650 of the donors, 150 million to 200 million T cells yielded 120 million or so unique TCR beta sequences and 250 to 350 Gb of sequence data. About 320 gigabases of sequencing data and 78 million or so unique TCR sequences were included in an early release covering over 600 HLA-typed donors. Of the roughly 400 genotyped donors, 80% to 90% were placed in the genetic ancestry cluster associated with self-reported Caucasian donors. The aim of the study was to test whether cataloging public T cell receptors could identify signatures of past pathogen exposure. The study used immunosequencing to profile the T cell repertoires of several hundred subjects and linked those repertoires to cytomegalovirus serostatus. In addition to the first cohort of roughly 700 subjects, a separate validation cohort of approximately 110 different subjects was used. To predict cytomegalovirus infection status, the study combined high-throughput TCR immunosequencing, statistical association of individual TCRs with disease status, and machine learning. To study patterns of TCR occurrence, a later analysis re-analyzed previously published TCR beta repertoires from 700 or so donors and added high-resolution HLA genotyping. In the later analysis, no new phenotypic data were used to find candidate immune exposures; instead, reliance was placed on TCR beta sequences and their occurrence across donors. An earlier analysis of roughly 580 of the donors used high-throughput TCR beta sequencing to judge whether each TCR beta V gene segment behaved as functional or pseudogenic. Donor age, sex, ethnicity and CMV serostatus were compiled alongside the repertoire data. A later genetic analysis used genome-wide SNP genotypes for about 60% of the 666 donors, treating that subset as a discovery cohort. All discovery cohort repertoires had been generated on a single sequencing platform. HLA typing covered class I and class II loci at four-digit resolution. Typing coverage differed by locus: A, B, C, DRB1 and DQB1 were typed in about 620-640 donors, DQA1 in about 500, DPA1 in some 570, and DPB1 in 472. Roughly 5 DR-DQ haplotypes were handled as single units for association and clustering because linkage in the cohort was strong. Across 300 to 500 genotyped donors of the cohort, an average of roughly 250,000 unique TCR beta nucleotide sequences per donor were sequenced, and 15% to 20% of those sequences were non-productive. Results the study describes overall, beyond this receptor: In vitro tests confirmed that a few of the cytomegalovirus-associated TCR beta chains recognize cytomegalovirus antigens. V-gene and J-gene trimming of TCR beta chains was associated with a missense DCLRE1C variant in a later genetic analysis, and the association was replicated in an independent cohort. A total of fewer than 200 TCR beta chains were listed by the study as associated with cytomegalovirus. Some IMGT-functional V segments, including TRBV6-2 and TRBV6-3, could not be distinguished by the 87-base-pair reads and were therefore excluded. According to a later analysis, TCR association rates differed among HLA loci, with DRB1 alleles showing the most associated TCRs and HLA-C alleles showing the fewest. Because HLA typing was missing for some donors at each locus, association tests included only the typed subset. Strong co-occurrence of HLA alleles, especially DR and DQ, made assigning TCR associations to individual alleles difficult. Correlated functional status among segregating V segments might be attributable to linkage disequilibrium, but an unknown experimental factor could not be ruled out. This cohort had only TCR beta chains sequenced, and the lack of alpha or paired-chain data limited which features could be detected. The authors suggested that the approach could potentially be extended to other disease states and immunological phenotypes. In a later analysis, several top co-occurrence clusters were reported to appear linked to parvovirus B19, influenza, CMV and Epstein-Barr virus. The sequencing pipeline was judged likely to have produced a cluster of highly shared sequence variants as a technical artifact. In a later analysis, more than 15,000 TCR beta sequences were associated with specific HLA alleles at a false discovery rate of 0.05. A later genetic analysis reported fewer N-insertions in productive TCRs among donors in an Asian-associated ancestry cluster than the roughly 620-donor mean. A further reported finding was that TCR beta sequences accurately predicted the HLA-A and HLA-B alleles for most subjects in the first cohort. An earlier analysis of some 560 of the donors showed that most TCR beta V segments appeared in productive rearrangements either about 87% or about 30% of the time, which broadly matched IMGT annotations. Compared with equally common non-associated chains, HLA-associated TCR beta chains in a later analysis were more clonally expanded and had lower generation probabilities. According to a later analysis, most CMV-associated TCR beta chains appeared to be HLA-restricted, and the HLA associations seemed to be driven largely by CMV exposure. While some public TCRs were present in many individuals, most TCR sequences turned up only very rarely across donors. For the cohort, immune exposure information was limited to CMV serostatus. The classifier was reported to diagnose cytomegalovirus status with high specificity and sensitivity in both the original and validation cohorts. Because counts were too low, 15 or so rarely observed V segments, including chromosome 9 orphons, were excluded from the earlier analysis of about 500 of the donors. Presence/absence analyses assumed roughly uniform sequencing depth across donors, an assumption that may not hold.

The sequenced sample consisted of PBMCs. The TCR sequence derives from a young woman in good health and CMV-seronegative. The chain couples TRBV18 to TRBJ2-2; D gene: possibly TRBD2, on 5 matching bases. CDR3 region: CASSPRDRNTGELFF. Here is the DNA: TGTGCCAGCTCACCCCGGGATAGGAACACCGGGGAGCTGTTTTTT.